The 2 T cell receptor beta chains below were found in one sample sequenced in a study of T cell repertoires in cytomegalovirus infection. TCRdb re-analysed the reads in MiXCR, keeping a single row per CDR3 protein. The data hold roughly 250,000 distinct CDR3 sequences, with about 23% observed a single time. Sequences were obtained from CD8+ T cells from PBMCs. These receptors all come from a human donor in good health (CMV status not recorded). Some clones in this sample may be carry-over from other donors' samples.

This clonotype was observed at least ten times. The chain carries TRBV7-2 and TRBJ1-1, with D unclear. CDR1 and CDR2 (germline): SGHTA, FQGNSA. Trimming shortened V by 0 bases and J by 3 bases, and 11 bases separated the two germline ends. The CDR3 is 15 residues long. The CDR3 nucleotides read TGTGCCAGCAGCTTAGCCCTAGGGTCGGACACTGAAGCTTTCTTT. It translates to CASSLALGSDTEAFF.

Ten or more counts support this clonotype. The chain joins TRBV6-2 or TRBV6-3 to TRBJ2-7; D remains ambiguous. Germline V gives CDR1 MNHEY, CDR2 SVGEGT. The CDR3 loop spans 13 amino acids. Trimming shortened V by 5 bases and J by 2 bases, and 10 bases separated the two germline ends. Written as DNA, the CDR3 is TGTGCCAGCAGTCCGACCGTTACCTACGAGCAGTACTTC. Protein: CASSPTVTYEQYF.